These T cell receptor beta chains were read from a single sample in a study. TCRdb recomputed calls from the 5' RACE reads with MiXCR, one row per CDR3 protein. Of 62,000 or so distinct CDR3 sequences in the sample, under 35% were seen once. Sequenced sample: tumor-infiltrating naive CD4+ T cells sorted from the breast tumor. The receptors derive from a female donor with breast cancer. Both conserved end residues are part of each CDR3. The D gene is left open where the match is weak. Only some rows state a clone size, as once, few, many or a class for expanded clones.

v_call,d_call,clone_size,j_call,cdr3_aa,cdr3_nt
TRBV7-2,TRBD1,NA,TRBJ2-3,CASSRDRAADTQYF,TGTGCCAGCAGCCGGGACAGGGCAGCGGATACGCAGTATTTT
TRBV4-1,NA,once,TRBJ2-3,CASSDRSGTLTDTQYF,TGCGCCAGCAGCGACCGATCCGGGACCCTCACAGATACGCAGTATTTT
TRBV12-3/TRBV12-4,NA,many,TRBJ2-6,CASSKHGTSGANVLTF,TGTGCCAGTTCCAAACACGGGACCTCTGGGGCCAACGTCCTGACTTTC
TRBV10-3,TRBD1,few,TRBJ2-7,CAIMVNRDRGRFSYEQYF,TGTGCCATCATGGTTAACCGGGACAGGGGGCGGTTCTCCTACGAGCAGTACTTC
TRBV6-2/TRBV6-3,TRBD2,many,TRBJ2-4,CASSLAGEVRAKNIQYF,TGTGCCAGCAGTTTAGCGGGAGAAGTCCGGGCCAAAAACATTCAGTACTTC
TRBV7-3,TRBD1,few,TRBJ1-2,CASSSTGGDAGYGYTF,TGTGCCAGCAGCTCCACAGGGGGTGACGCCGGGTATGGCTACACCTTC
TRBV9,NA,NA,TRBJ2-1,CASSVAHSSLYEQFF,TGTGCCAGCAGCGTAGCTCACTCAAGTCTCTATGAGCAGTTCTTC
TRBV24-1,TRBD2,many,TRBJ2-1,CATSDPSGSGYNEQFF,TGTGCCACCAGTGACCCTAGCGGGAGTGGTTACAATGAGCAGTTCTTC
TRBV19,TRBD2,NA,TRBJ2-2,CATTLAGVNTGELFF,TGTGCCACCACCCTAGCGGGGGTTAACACCGGGGAGCTGTTTTTT
TRBV5-1,NA,many,TRBJ2-7,CASSLGADLTGEQYF,TGCGCCAGCAGCTTGGGGGCAGACCTTACGGGTGAGCAGTACTTC
TRBV12-3/TRBV12-4,NA,NA,TRBJ2-3,CASSLVGGDTQYF,TGTGCCAGCAGTTTAGTGGGCGGAGATACGCAGTATTTT
TRBV20-1,NA,NA,TRBJ2-4,CSASQLAKNIQYF,TGCAGTGCTAGCCAGCTAGCCAAAAACATTCAGTACTTC
TRBV4-2,NA,NA,TRBJ2-1,CASSQFASSLSDEQFF,TGTGCCAGCAGCCAATTTGCTAGCTCCCTTTCGGATGAGCAGTTCTTC
TRBV9,NA,NA,TRBJ2-1,CASSVAVGEHNEQFF,TGTGCCAGCAGCGTAGCTGTCGGGGAGCACAATGAGCAGTTCTTC
TRBV24-1,NA,NA,TRBJ1-2,CATSAYYREIYGYTF,TGTGCCACCAGTGCTTACTACAGAGAGATCTATGGCTACACCTTC
TRBV7-9,NA,NA,TRBJ2-2,CASGASYTGELFF,TGTGCCAGCGGGGCAAGCTATACCGGGGAGCTGTTTTTT
TRBV12-3/TRBV12-4,TRBD2,few,TRBJ2-7,CASSLRASGSFSSYEQYF,TGTGCCAGCAGTTTAAGGGCCAGCGGGAGTTTCTCTTCCTACGAGCAGTACTTC
TRBV9,NA,NA,TRBJ1-1,CAGSVDPAGAMNTEAFF,TGTGCCGGCAGCGTAGACCCGGCAGGGGCTATGAACACTGAAGCTTTCTTT
TRBV5-1,NA,medium-sized,TRBJ1-1,CASSFQGEGTEAFF,TGCGCCAGCAGCTTCCAGGGAGAGGGCACTGAAGCTTTCTTT
TRBV3-1,TRBD1,few,TRBJ1-2,CASSLGQGPNYGYTF,TGTGCCAGCAGTCTTGGACAGGGACCGAACTATGGCTACACCTTC
TRBV5-1,TRBD1,once,TRBJ2-7,CASSEGQGAVEQHF,TGCGCCAGCAGCGAGGGACAGGGGGCTGTCGAGCAGCACTTC
TRBV5-1,TRBD2,NA,TRBJ2-3,CASNYPSGRSGTDTQYF,TGCGCCAGCAACTACCCTAGCGGGAGGAGCGGGACAGATACGCAGTATTTT
TRBV27,TRBD1,once,TRBJ2-1,CASRLTGVGEQFF,TGTGCCAGCAGGCTGACAGGGGTTGGTGAGCAGTTCTTC
TRBV4-1,NA,NA,TRBJ2-3,CASSQGDPYTDTQYF,TGCGCCAGCAGCCAAGGAGACCCCTACACAGATACGCAGTATTTT
TRBV5-1,NA,NA,TRBJ2-5,CASSLVSRETQYF,TGCGCCAGCAGCTTGGTGAGTCGAGAGACCCAGTACTTC
TRBV2,TRBD2,few,TRBJ2-1,CASRGEGSNEQFF,TGTGCCAGCAGGGGGGAGGGGAGTAATGAGCAGTTCTTC
TRBV6-6,TRBD2,many,TRBJ2-7,CASSGGTSVPEQYF,TGTGCCAGCAGCGGCGGGACTAGCGTTCCTGAGCAGTACTTC
TRBV7-9,NA,medium-sized,TRBJ1-5,CASSPGAGAGQPQHF,TGTGCCAGCAGCCCCGGGGCGGGGGCTGGGCAGCCCCAGCATTTT
TRBV10-3,NA,NA,TRBJ2-5,CAAGAPKETQYF,TGTGCCGCGGGGGCCCCCAAAGAGACCCAGTACTTC
TRBV7-2,TRBD2,few,TRBJ2-2,CASSLGLAPGELFF,TGTGCCAGCAGCTTGGGACTAGCACCCGGGGAGCTGTTTTTT
TRBV7-9,TRBD1,NA,TRBJ1-1,CASSLNRGQGGTEAFF,TGTGCCAGCAGCTTAAACAGGGGGCAGGGGGGCACTGAAGCTTTCTTT
TRBV5-1,NA,many,TRBJ1-1,CASSLARNAVNTEAFF,TGCGCCAGCAGCTTGGCCAGGAATGCAGTGAACACTGAAGCTTTCTTT
TRBV7-7,NA,many,TRBJ1-2,CASSTEADLYGYTF,TGTGCTAGCAGCACAGAAGCAGACCTCTATGGCTACACCTTC
TRBV6-2/TRBV6-3,TRBD1,many,TRBJ1-2,CASSYTGDGGYTF,TGTGCCAGCAGTTACACAGGGGATGGAGGCTACACCTTC
TRBV9,NA,many,TRBJ2-3,CASSVTHMGTDTQYF,TGTGCCAGCAGCGTGACTCACATGGGCACAGATACGCAGTATTTT
TRBV11-2,NA,few,TRBJ2-5,CASSLDRDSGQYF,TGTGCCAGCAGCTTAGACCGGGACTCCGGCCAGTACTTC
TRBV6-5,TRBD2,many,TRBJ2-7,CASRRVAGTYEQYF,TGTGCCAGCAGACGAGTAGCGGGCACCTACGAGCAGTACTTC
TRBV7-6,NA,few,TRBJ1-1,CASSLVGQGEAFF,TGTGCCAGCAGCTTAGTAGGGCAGGGAGAAGCTTTCTTT
TRBV6-1,NA,few,TRBJ1-2,CASRDRQVYYHGYTF,TGTGCCAGCAGGGATCGACAGGTCTACTATCATGGCTACACCTTC
TRBV6-6,NA,NA,TRBJ1-6,CASSPLAGTTNSPLHF,TGTGCCAGCAGTCCCCTAGCCGGGACAACCAATTCACCCCTCCACTTT
TRBV10-3,NA,medium-sized,TRBJ2-1,CATQGWDEQFF,TGTGCCACCCAAGGGTGGGATGAGCAGTTCTTC
TRBV6-6,NA,NA,TRBJ1-1,CASSYSRVGARTEAFF,TGTGCCAGCAGTTACTCGCGTGTTGGGGCCAGGACTGAAGCTTTCTTT
TRBV20-1,NA,NA,TRBJ1-1,CSATPDSNTEAFF,TGCAGTGCTACGCCCGACAGCAACACTGAAGCTTTCTTT
TRBV5-1,NA,NA,TRBJ2-7,CASSLYFNYEQYF,TGCGCCAGCAGCCTGTACTTCAACTACGAGCAGTACTTC
TRBV6-5,NA,NA,TRBJ1-1,CASSAGQLSTEASF,TGTGCCAGCAGTGCCGGACAGCTATCGACTGAAGCTTCCTTT
TRBV5-1,TRBD1,once,TRBJ1-2,CASSYDRGGYTF,TGCGCCAGCAGCTACGACAGGGGCGGCTACACCTTC
TRBV20-1,NA,NA,TRBJ2-7,CSARRGGSSHEQYF,TGCAGTGCTAGAAGGGGGGGTAGCTCCCACGAGCAGTACTTC
TRBV4-2,TRBD2,NA,TRBJ2-5,CASSQTRTSGIETQYF,TGTGCCAGCAGCCAAACTAGGACTAGCGGGATAGAGACCCAGTACTTC
TRBV5-1,NA,many,TRBJ2-1,CASSLGGTSSYNEQFF,TGCGCCAGCAGCTTGGGCGGGACAAGCTCCTACAATGAGCAGTTCTTC
TRBV28,NA,few,TRBJ2-1,CASRLTGLITGGEQFF,TGTGCCAGCAGATTAACGGGCCTCATAACCGGGGGTGAGCAGTTCTTC
TRBV20-1,NA,once,TRBJ2-2,CSARPLVVGTGELFF,TGCAGTGCTAGACCTCTGGTGGTTGGGACCGGGGAGCTGTTTTTT
TRBV29-1,NA,many,TRBJ2-7,CSVRRDSADEQYF,TGCAGCGTTCGAAGGGACTCCGCGGACGAGCAGTACTTC
TRBV12-3/TRBV12-4,TRBD1,many,TRBJ1-1,CASRGDRGRVEAFF,TGTGCCAGCAGGGGGGACAGGGGGCGTGTTGAAGCTTTCTTT
TRBV27,NA,NA,TRBJ1-5,CASSPKRPGVRNQPQHF,TGTGCCAGCAGTCCAAAACGCCCAGGGGTGAGGAATCAGCCCCAGCATTTT
TRBV5-1,NA,many,TRBJ2-1,CASSSQLRGTFNNEQFF,TGCGCCAGCAGCTCACAACTCAGGGGGACTTTTAACAATGAGCAGTTCTTC
TRBV7-2,TRBD1,once,TRBJ1-1,CASSSSNARDRAFF,TGTGCCAGCAGCTCCTCGAACGCCCGGGACAGGGCTTTCTTT
TRBV20-1,NA,medium-sized,TRBJ1-2,CSAENPGGGYGYTF,TGCAGTGCTGAGAATCCCGGGGGCGGCTATGGCTACACCTTC